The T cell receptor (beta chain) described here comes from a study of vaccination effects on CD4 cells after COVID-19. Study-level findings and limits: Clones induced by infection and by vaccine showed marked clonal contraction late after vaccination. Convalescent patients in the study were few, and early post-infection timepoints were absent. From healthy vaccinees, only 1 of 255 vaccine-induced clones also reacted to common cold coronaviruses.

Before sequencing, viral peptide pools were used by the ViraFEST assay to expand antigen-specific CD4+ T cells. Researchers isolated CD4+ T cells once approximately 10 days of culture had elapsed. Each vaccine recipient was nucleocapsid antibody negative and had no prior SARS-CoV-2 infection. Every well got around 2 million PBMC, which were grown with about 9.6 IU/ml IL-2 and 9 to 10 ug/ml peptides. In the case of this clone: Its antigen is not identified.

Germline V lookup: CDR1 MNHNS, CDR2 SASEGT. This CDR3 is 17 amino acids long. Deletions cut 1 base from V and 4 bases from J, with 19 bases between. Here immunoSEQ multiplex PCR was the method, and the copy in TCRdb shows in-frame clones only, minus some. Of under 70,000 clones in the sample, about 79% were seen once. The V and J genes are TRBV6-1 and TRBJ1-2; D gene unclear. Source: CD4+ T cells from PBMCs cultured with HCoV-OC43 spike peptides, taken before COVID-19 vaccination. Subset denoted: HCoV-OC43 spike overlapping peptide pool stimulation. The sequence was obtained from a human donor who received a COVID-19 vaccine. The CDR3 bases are TGTGCCAGCAGTGAAGGGGTCGCGTTACTGGCGGGCTATGGCTACACCTTC. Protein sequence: CASSEGVALLAGYGYTF.